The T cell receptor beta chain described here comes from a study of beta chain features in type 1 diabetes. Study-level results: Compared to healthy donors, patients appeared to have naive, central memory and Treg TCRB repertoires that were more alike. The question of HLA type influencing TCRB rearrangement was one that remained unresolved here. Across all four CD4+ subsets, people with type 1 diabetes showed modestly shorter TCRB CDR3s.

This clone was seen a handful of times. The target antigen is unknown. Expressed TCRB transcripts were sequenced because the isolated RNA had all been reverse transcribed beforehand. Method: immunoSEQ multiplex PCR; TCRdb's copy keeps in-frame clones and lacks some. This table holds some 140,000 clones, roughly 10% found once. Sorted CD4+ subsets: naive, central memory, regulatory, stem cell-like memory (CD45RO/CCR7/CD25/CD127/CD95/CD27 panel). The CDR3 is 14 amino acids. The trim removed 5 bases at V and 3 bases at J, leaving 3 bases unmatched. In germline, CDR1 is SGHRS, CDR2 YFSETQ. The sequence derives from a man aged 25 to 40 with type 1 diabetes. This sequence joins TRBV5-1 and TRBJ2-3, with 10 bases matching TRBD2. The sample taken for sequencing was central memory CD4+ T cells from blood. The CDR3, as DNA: TGCGCCAGCAGTGAACTAGCGGGGACAGATACGCAGTATTTT. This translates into CASSELAGTDTQYF. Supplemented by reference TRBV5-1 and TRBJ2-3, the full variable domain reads KAGVTQTPRYLIKTRGQQVTLSCSPISGHRSVSWYQQTPGQGLQFLFEYFSETQRNKGNFPGRFSGRQFSNSRSEMNVSTLELGDSALYLCASSELAGTDTQYFGPGTRLTVL.